These T cell receptor beta chains were read from a single sample in a study of blood T cell repertoires in COVID-19. The data were produced by immunoSEQ multiplex PCR, yet TCRdb's version contains in-frame clones alone and is incomplete. The sample lists more than 200,000 clones, approximately 88% seen once, with around 6.3% in the top ten. Sequenced input: peripheral blood. Receptors were obtained from a woman in her 30s with COVID-19, enrolled during active disease. CDR3s include the opening cysteine and the closing phenylalanine or tryptophan. Each record gives: V gene, J gene, clone size, D gene, CDR3 DNA, CDR3 protein. The D gene is left open where the match is weak. Not every row has a clone size; where given, it reads once, few, many or a size class.

>TRBV10-1|TRBJ2-5|-|-
TGCGCCAGCAGTGAACCCGGGGGGCCGGGGACCCAGTACTTC
CASSEPGGPGTQYF
>TRBV5-6|TRBJ2-2|-|-
TGTGCCAGCAGCTTCGGGGCCGGGGAGCTGTTTTTT
CASSFGAGELFF
>TRBV27|TRBJ1-5|-|TRBD1
TGTGCCACCCGTCTACGGACAGGCGAGTATCAGCCCCAGCATTTT
CATRLRTGEYQPQHF
>TRBV6-2/TRBV6-3|TRBJ2-1|-|TRBD2
TGTGCCAGCAGTTACCCACCCCCGGGACTAGCGGGAGTCCCTGACAATGAGCAGTTCTTC
CASSYPPPGLAGVPDNEQFF
>TRBV18|TRBJ2-1|-|TRBD2
TGTGCCAGCTCACCGGGAGAACGCGGGGGGGCCGGTGAGCAGTTCTTC
CASSPGERGGAGEQFF
>TRBV7-9|TRBJ2-5|-|-
TGTGCCAGCAGCTTAGCGATCAGCGGCCAAGAGACCCAGTACTTC
CASSLAISGQETQYF
>TRBV11-2|TRBJ1-1|-|TRBD1
TGTGCCAGCAGCTTTCACTGGACAGGCATGAACACTGAAGCTTTCTTT
CASSFHWTGMNTEAFF
>TRBV19|TRBJ1-1|-|TRBD1
TGTGCCAACAATGACAGGGGGCTTTGGAACACTGAAGCTTTCTTT
CANNDRGLWNTEAFF
>TRBV29-1|TRBJ2-3|-|-
TGCAGCGTTGATCTGACAACGTCAGATACGCAGTATTTT
CSVDLTTSDTQYF
>TRBV12-5|TRBJ1-1|-|-
TGTGCTAGTGGTACAGCACAGATTTTGAACACTGAAGCTTTCTTT
CASGTAQILNTEAFF
>TRBV19|TRBJ1-1|-|-
TGTGCCAGTAAAGACCGGGACATCAACACTGAAGCTTTCTTT
CASKDRDINTEAFF
>TRBV2|TRBJ2-3|-|-
TGTGCCAGCACAAGGAGCGAGGGCACAGATACGCAGTATTTT
CASTRSEGTDTQYF
>TRBV29-1|TRBJ2-3|-|TRBD2
TGCAGCGTTGATCGATGGGCTAGCGGCAGCACAGATACGCAGTATTTT
CSVDRWASGSTDTQYF
>TRBV27|TRBJ1-2|-|-
TGTGCCAGCAGTTTATCCCCCGGGAGGGTAGGCGGCTACACCTTC
CASSLSPGRVGGYTF
>TRBV1|TRBJ2-3|-|-
TGCACCAGCAGCCAAGATCAGGACCATAGCGGGACGGTCTTAGATACGCAGTATTTT
CTSSQDQDHSGTVLDTQYF
>TRBV4-3|TRBJ2-3|-|-
TGCGCCAGCAGCCAAGATTCCCCCGGGACTAGCACAGATACGCAGTATTTT
CASSQDSPGTSTDTQYF
>TRBV3-1/TRBV3-2|TRBJ2-2|-|TRBD2
TGTGCCAGCAGCCGACTAGCGGGGGGGCGTAAGGACACCGGGGAGCTGTTTTTT
CASSRLAGGRKDTGELFF
>TRBV7-8|TRBJ2-1|-|TRBD1
TGTGCCAGCGGACGACAGGGGGAGTTTGCTGAGCAGTTCTTC
CASGRQGEFAEQFF
>TRBV19|TRBJ1-4|once|-
TGTGCCAGCCAAAATCGCCCCCAGGCTGGCGAAAAACTGTTTTTT
CASQNRPQAGEKLFF
>TRBV24-1|TRBJ2-1|-|TRBD1
TGTGCCACACAGGGGCCCTACAATGAGCAGTTCTTC
CATQGPYNEQFF
>TRBV28|TRBJ1-6|-|-
TGTGCCAGCAGTTCCTTCAATTCACCCCTCCACTTT
CASSSFNSPLHF
>TRBV27|TRBJ1-5|-|TRBD1
TGTGCCAGCAGTTTAGGAGTGGCAGGGGGCCCCAATCAGCCCCAGCATTTT
CASSLGVAGGPNQPQHF
>TRBV3-1/TRBV3-2|TRBJ1-4|-|-
TGTGCCAGCAGCCAAGAAGGAGCGGGGACACCTAATGAAAAACTGTTTTTT
CASSQEGAGTPNEKLFF
>TRBV18|TRBJ1-6|-|-
TGTGCCAGCTCACCAAACCCAGATTATAATTCACCCCTCCACTTT
CASSPNPDYNSPLHF
>TRBV7-9|TRBJ2-1|-|-
TGTGCCAGCAGCGACCCGCGAGACTGGTCCCGCGAGCAGTTCTTC
CASSDPRDWSREQFF
>TRBV10-3|TRBJ1-6|few|TRBD1
TGTGCCATCAGTGAGTCAGACAGGGGTTTAAATTCACCCCTCCACTTT
CAISESDRGLNSPLHF
>TRBV7-8|TRBJ2-5|-|TRBD2
TGTGCCAGCAGCACCCGACTAGCGGGAGGACGAGAGACCCAGTACTTC
CASSTRLAGGRETQYF
>TRBV6-5|TRBJ1-2|-|-
TGTGCCAGCAGTTACTCGACAGGCCAGATCTATGGCTACACCTTC
CASSYSTGQIYGYTF
>TRBV11-2|TRBJ1-1|-|-
TGTGCCAGCAGCTTACTAAACCGGAACACTGAAGCTTTCTTT
CASSLLNRNTEAFF
>TRBV5-1|TRBJ2-1|few|TRBD1
TGCGCCAGCAGCCCCGGGACAGGGTCCAATGAGCAGTTCTTC
CASSPGTGSNEQFF
>TRBV4-3|TRBJ1-6|-|-
TGCGCCAGCAGCCAAGCACTGGGGGCAGATTCACCCCTCCACTTT
CASSQALGADSPLHF
>TRBV11-2|TRBJ1-2|-|TRBD1
TGTGCCAGCAGCTTAGCTGTAGCCGGGACAGGGATTGGCTACACCTTC
CASSLAVAGTGIGYTF
>TRBV6-1|TRBJ2-5|-|TRBD2
TGTGCCAGCAGTGCCGTTGACCGGACTAGCGGGAGAGTTATCCGAGAGACCCAGTACTTC
CASSAVDRTSGRVIRETQYF
>TRBV11-2|TRBJ1-6|-|-
TGTGCCAGCAGTTCAACGGGGACAAGGAATTCACCCCTCCACTTT
CASSSTGTRNSPLHF
>TRBV9|TRBJ1-5|-|-
TGTGCCAGCAGCGTAGCTGAGGCAGATCAGCCCCAGCATTTT
CASSVAEADQPQHF
>TRBV2|TRBJ1-4|-|-
TGTGCCAGCAGGGGGACATCAACTAATGAAAAACTGTTTTTT
CASRGTSTNEKLFF
>TRBV7-2|TRBJ1-5|-|TRBD1
TGTGCCAGCAGCCCTGACAGGGATCAGCCCCAGCATTTT
CASSPDRDQPQHF
>TRBV5-1|TRBJ2-2|-|-
TGCGCCAGCAGCTTGGCGGGGGACGACACCGGGGAGCTGTTTTTT
CASSLAGDDTGELFF